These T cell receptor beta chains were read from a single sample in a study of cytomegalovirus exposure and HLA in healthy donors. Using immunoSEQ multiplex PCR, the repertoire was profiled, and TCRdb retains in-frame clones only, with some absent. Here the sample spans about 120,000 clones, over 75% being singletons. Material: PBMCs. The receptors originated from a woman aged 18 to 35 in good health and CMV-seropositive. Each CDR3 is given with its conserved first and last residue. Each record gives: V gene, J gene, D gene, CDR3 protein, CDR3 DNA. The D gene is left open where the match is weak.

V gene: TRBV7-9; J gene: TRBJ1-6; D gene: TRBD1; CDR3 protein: CASSLGTGDSPLHF; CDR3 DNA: TGTGCCAGCAGCTTAGGGACAGGGGACTCACCCCTCCACTTT
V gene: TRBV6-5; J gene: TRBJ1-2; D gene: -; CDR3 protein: CATSSTPNYGYTF; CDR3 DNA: TGTGCCACCAGTTCGACACCTAACTATGGCTACACCTTC
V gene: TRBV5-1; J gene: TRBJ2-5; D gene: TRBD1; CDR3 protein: CASSDGQGNQETQYF; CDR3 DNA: TGCGCCAGCAGCGACGGACAGGGCAACCAAGAGACCCAGTACTTC
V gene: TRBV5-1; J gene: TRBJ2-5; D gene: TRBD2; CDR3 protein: CASSLSSGDSETQYF; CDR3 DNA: TGCGCCAGCAGCTTGTCTAGCGGGGACTCGGAGACCCAGTACTTC
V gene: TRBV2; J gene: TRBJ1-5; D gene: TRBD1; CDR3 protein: CASRRDRDNQPQHF; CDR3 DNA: TGTGCCAGCAGGCGGGACAGAGATAATCAGCCCCAGCATTTT
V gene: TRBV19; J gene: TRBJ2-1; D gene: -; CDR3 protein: CASSIGGTMSNEQFF; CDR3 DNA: TGTGCCAGTAGTATTGGCGGGACCATGAGTAATGAGCAGTTCTTC
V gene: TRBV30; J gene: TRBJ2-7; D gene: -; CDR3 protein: CAWSVMGPSSYEQYF; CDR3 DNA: TGTGCCTGGAGTGTAATGGGCCCTTCCTCCTACGAGCAGTACTTC
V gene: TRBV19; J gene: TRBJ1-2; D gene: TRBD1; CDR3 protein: CASSTPTGTGDYGYTF; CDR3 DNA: TGTGCCAGTAGTACTCCGACCGGGACAGGGGACTATGGCTACACCTTC
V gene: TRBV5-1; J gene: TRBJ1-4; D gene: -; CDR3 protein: CASSLAGTNEKLFF; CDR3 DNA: TGCGCCAGCAGCTTGGCGGGAACTAATGAAAAACTGTTTTTT
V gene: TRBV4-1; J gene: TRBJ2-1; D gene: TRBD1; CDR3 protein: CASSQGIDRGGNEQFF; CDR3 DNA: TGCGCCAGCAGCCAAGGCATAGACAGGGGTGGCAATGAGCAGTTCTTC